This entry features one TCR beta chain sequence. As yet, its antigen is unknown. The data derive from a study of CD8 T cells in Susac syndrome. The CD8+ and CD4+ T cells were negatively isolated, with the TEMRA cells enriched by FACS. RNA in amounts of about 0.5 to 1 ug was reverse transcribed with random hexamers. The TCR beta CDR3 was amplified by immunoSEQ multiplex PCR across 54 Vbeta, 13 Jbeta. Each CDR3 protein is one row after TCRdb ran MiXCR on the immunoSEQ multiplex PCR reads. The table lists about 300,000 distinct CDR3 sequences, approximately 91% of them singletons. Findings of the study overall: As the study acknowledged, the number of individuals who were part of its TCR sequencing and HLA analysis was relatively small.

Germline V CDR1 and CDR2: KGHSH, LQKENI. Trimming left V 0 bases short and J 6 bases short, with 11 bases between. The CDR3 runs to 15 residues. The TCR comes from a human donor with multiple sclerosis. Material: CD8+ T cells from PBMCs. The chain carries TRBV18 and TRBJ2-2; perhaps TRBD1 as D (7 bases). The CDR3 nucleotides read TGTGCCAGCTCACCACCGGAGGGGGCGGCCGGGGAGCTGTTTTTT. Protein sequence: CASSPPEGAAGELFF.